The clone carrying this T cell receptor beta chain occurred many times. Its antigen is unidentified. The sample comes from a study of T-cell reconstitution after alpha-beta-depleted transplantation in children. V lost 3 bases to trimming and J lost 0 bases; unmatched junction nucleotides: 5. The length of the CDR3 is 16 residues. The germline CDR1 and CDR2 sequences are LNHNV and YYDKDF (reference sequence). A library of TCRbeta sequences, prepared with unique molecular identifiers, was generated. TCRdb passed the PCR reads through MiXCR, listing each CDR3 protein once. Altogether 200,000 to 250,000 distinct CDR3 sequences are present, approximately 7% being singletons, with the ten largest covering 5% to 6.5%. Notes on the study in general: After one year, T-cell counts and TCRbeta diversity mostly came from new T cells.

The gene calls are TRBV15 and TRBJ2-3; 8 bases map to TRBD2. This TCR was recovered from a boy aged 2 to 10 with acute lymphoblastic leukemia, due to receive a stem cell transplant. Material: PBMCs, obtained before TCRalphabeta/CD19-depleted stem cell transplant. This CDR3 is CATSRVIAGSTDTQYF. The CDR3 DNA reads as TGTGCCACCAGCAGGGTTATAGCGGGGAGCACAGATACGCAGTATTTT.